Below are 7 T cell receptor beta chains sequenced from a single sample in a study of blood T cell repertoires in COVID-19. The protocol was immunoSEQ multiplex PCR, while the TCRdb copy is restricted to in-frame clones and leaves out a portion. The data contain about 46,000 clones, approximately 89% of them seen just once; the ten biggest clones take up approximately 2.8%. Sequencing was carried out using peripheral blood. The receptors were gathered from a man aged 45-65 years with acute or convalescent COVID-19.

CDR3 amino acids: CASRDRRSNEQFF. The CDR3 bases are TGCGCCAGCCGGGACAGGAGATCCAATGAGCAGTTCTTC. This chain connects TRBV10-2 to TRBJ2-1; 8 nucleotides match TRBD1. The CDR3 spans 13 residues. Germline V gene data show CDR1 as WSHSY and CDR2 as SAAADI. Trimming took 8 bases from V and 6 from J; bases not matched to a gene: 6.

The chain joins TRBV7-2 to TRBJ1-5; no definite D call. Trimming pared 5 bases from V and 2 bases from J, leaving 13 bases between. Germline assignment: CDR1 SGHTA and CDR2 FQGNSA. This CDR3 spans 15 amino acids. The DNA for the CDR3 is TGTGCCAGCAGCCCGGTGGCAGGTGGCAATCAGCCCCAGCATTTT. It is translated as CASSPVAGGNQPQHF. Complete variable domain (other parts from reference TRBV7-2 and TRBJ1-5): GAGVSQSPSNKVTEKGKDVELRCDPISGHTALYWYRQSLGQGLEFLIYFQGNSAPDKSGLPSDRFSAERTGGSVSTLTIQRTQQEDSAVYLCASSPVAGGNQPQHFGDGTRLSIL.

The chain employs TRBV6-6 and TRBJ2-3; D gene ambiguous. Germline-derived CDR1 and CDR2 are MNHNY and SVGAGI (reference sequence). CDR3 length equals 13 residues. V was shortened by 0 bases and J by 7 bases, with 8 bases between the two germline ends. The CDR3 DNA reads TGTGCCAGCAGTTACTCGAACAGACATACGCAGTATTTT. It encodes CASSYSNRHTQYF.

This clone rates as medium-sized. This chain connects TRBV7-3 to TRBJ2-1; 13 nucleotides align to TRBD2. Looked up from germline, CDR1 is SGHTA and CDR2 is FQGTGA. V shed 4 bases and J 10 bases; nucleotides not matched to a gene: 7. The CDR3 sequence is 15 residues long. The CDR3 sequence: CASSSEGLAGNEQFF. The DNA for the CDR3 is TGTGCCAGCAGCTCTGAGGGACTAGCGGGAAACGAGCAGTTCTTC.

This rearrangement joins TRBV5-8 to TRBJ2-5; 7 bases map to TRBD1. The CDR3 loop spans 13 amino acids. V dropped 3 bases and J dropped 3; count of bases not matched to a gene: 2. Germline V lookup: CDR1 SGHTS, CDR2 YDEGEE. The CDR3 DNA is TGTGCCAGCAGCTATGACAGGGAAGAGACCCAGTACTTC. It encodes CASSYDREETQYF.

The gene calls are TRBV5-1 and TRBJ1-4; 7 positions match TRBD1. The CDR3 loop spans 14 amino acids. V was pared by 6 bases and J by 8 bases, with 10 bases of the junction left unmatched. Germline-derived CDR1 and CDR2 are SGHRS and YFSETQ. Here the CDR3 DNA reads TGCGCCAGCAAGCCGGGACAGCGGATAGAAAAACTGTTTTTT. It codes for CASKPGQRIEKLFF.

The rearrangement links TRBV7-9 to TRBJ2-1; 10 nucleotides align to TRBD1. The CDR3 is made up of 17 amino acids. Germline CDR1 is SEHNR and CDR2 is FQNEAQ (reference sequence). Losses at the gene ends were 1 base for V and 5 bases for J; bases not matched to a gene: 8. This CDR3 is CASSLDSWTGGDNEQFF. The CDR3 DNA is TGTGCCAGCAGCTTAGATTCTTGGACAGGGGGGGACAATGAGCAGTTCTTC.